A single sample is the source of the 4 T cell receptor beta chains below, sequenced in a study of blood T cells in healthy people across ages (dated by TCRdb to the mid-2010s). Library creation used 5' RACE. The sequencer listed for this sample is Illumina HiSeq 2500. A second PCR of roughly 7 to 11 cycles was performed with a sample-barcoded 5' primer and a J-beta primer mix. TCRdb redid the processing of the public reads, applying fastp at Q25 and MiXCR, and retained in-frame beta chains. Duplicate CDR3 protein sequences are folded into a single record with the most common DNA and genes. For this sample there are more than 700,000 distinct CDR3 sequences; about 48% appear just once. The ten largest clones represent approximately 40% of the sample. Sequenced: blood. The receptors stem from an elderly man in good health.

This clonotype was counted a few times. V and J are TRBV20-1 and TRBJ2-3, with D tentatively TRBD2 (6 bases). This CDR3 is 14 amino acids long. V was pared by 6 bases and J by 1 base, with 14 bases between. From germline, CDR1 is DFQATT and CDR2 SNEGSKA (reference sequence). The DNA of the CDR3 is TGCAGTGCCCAGCGGGCGGGACGCACAGATACGCAGTATTTT. As protein: CSAQRAGRTDTQYF.

The chain joins TRBV7-2 to TRBJ2-2; 10 positions match TRBD1. With 7 bases clipped from V and 6 bases from J, the junction kept 11 bases outside the gene matches. CDR3 length equals 16 residues. Germline CDR1 SGHTA, CDR2 FQGNSA. CDR3 amino acids: CASKSGTGEIAGELFF. The CDR3 DNA reads as TGTGCCAGCAAGTCCGGGACAGGGGAAATAGCCGGGGAGCTGTTTTTT.

The J gene is TRBJ2-7, the V gene TRBV12-5, with 7 nucleotides matching TRBD1. V was pared by 6 bases and J by 4 bases, with 3 bases of the junction left unmatched. Germline assignment: CDR1 LGHNT and CDR2 FRNRAP. This CDR3 has 12 amino acids. The CDR3 DNA follows: TGTGCTAGTGGAAGGGGGCTATACGAGCAGTACTTC. Its protein product is CASGRGLYEQYF. The whole variable domain, remainder taken from reference TRBV12-5 and TRBJ2-7, is DARVTQTPRHKVTEMGQEVTMRCQPILGHNTVFWYRQTMMQGLELLAYFRNRAPLDDSGMPKDRFSAEMPDATLATLKIQPSEPRDSAVYFCASGRGLYEQYFGPGTRLTVT.

The chain recombines TRBV14 with TRBJ2-1; TRBD2 agrees at 12 bases. Looked up from germline, CDR1 is SGHDN and CDR2 is FVKESK. V trimming: 3 bases; J trimming: 5 bases; junction bases outside the gene matches: 5. CDR3 size: 16 residues. CDR3 region: CASSHQTSGRNNEQFF. In DNA form, the CDR3 reads TGTGCCAGCAGCCATCAGACTAGCGGGAGAAACAATGAGCAGTTCTTC. Supplemented by reference TRBV14 and TRBJ2-1, the full variable domain reads EAGVTQFPSHSVIEKGQTVTLRCDPISGHDNLYWYRRVMGKEIKFLLHFVKESKQDESGMPNNRFLAERTGGTYSTLKVQPAELEDSGVYFCASSHQTSGRNNEQFFGPGTRLTVL.